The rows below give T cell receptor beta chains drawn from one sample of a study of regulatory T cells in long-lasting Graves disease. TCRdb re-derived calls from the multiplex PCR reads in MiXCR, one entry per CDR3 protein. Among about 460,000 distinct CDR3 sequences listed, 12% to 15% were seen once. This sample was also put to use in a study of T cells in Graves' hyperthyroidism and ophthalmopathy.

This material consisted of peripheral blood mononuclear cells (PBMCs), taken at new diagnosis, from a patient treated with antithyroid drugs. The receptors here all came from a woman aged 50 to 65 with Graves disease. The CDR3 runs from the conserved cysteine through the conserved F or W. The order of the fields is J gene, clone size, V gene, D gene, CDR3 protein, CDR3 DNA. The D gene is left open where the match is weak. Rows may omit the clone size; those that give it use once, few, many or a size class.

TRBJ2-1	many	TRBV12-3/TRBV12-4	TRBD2	CASIRTSGYNEQFF	TGTGCCAGTATTCGGACTAGCGGTTACAATGAGCAGTTCTTC
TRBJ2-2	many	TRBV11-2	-	CASSLGRLARSGELFF	TGTGCCAGCAGCTTAGGAAGGCTAGCTAGATCCGGGGAGCTGTTTTTT
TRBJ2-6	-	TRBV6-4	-	CASSDRVGTGANVLTF	TGTGCCAGCAGTGACAGGGTTGGGACTGGGGCCAACGTCCTGACTTTC
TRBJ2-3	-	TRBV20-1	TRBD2	CSARDARETINVYF	TGCAGTGCTAGAGATGCGCGGGAGACCATCAATGTGTATTTT
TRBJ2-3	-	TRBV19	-	CASSIDWGKEDDTQYF	TGTGCCAGTAGTATAGACTGGGGAAAAGAGGACGATACGCAGTATTTT
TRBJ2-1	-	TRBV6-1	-	CASSGGNNEQFF	TGTGCCAGCAGTGGGGGTAACAATGAGCAGTTCTTC
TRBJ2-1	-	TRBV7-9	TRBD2	CASSLLWLAGSLEYNEQFF	TGTGCCAGCAGCTTATTGTGGCTAGCGGGCTCCCTGGAATACAATGAGCAGTTCTTC
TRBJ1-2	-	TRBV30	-	CAWKKQKGRYGYTF	TGTGCCTGGAAGAAGCAGAAGGGTCGGTATGGCTACACCTTC
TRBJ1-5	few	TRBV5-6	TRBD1	CASSLLTGGSNQPQHF	TGTGCCAGCAGCTTGTTGACAGGGGGTAGCAATCAGCCCCAGCATTTT
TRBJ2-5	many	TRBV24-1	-	CATSDWQGLAETQYF	TGTGCCACCAGTGATTGGCAGGGGTTGGCAGAGACCCAGTACTTC
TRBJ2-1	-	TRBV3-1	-	CASSQDTRALYNEQFF	TGTGCCAGCAGCCAAGATACGAGGGCCCTCTACAATGAGCAGTTCTTC
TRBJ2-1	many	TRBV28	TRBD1	CASSLWGQKYNEQFF	TGTGCCAGCAGTTTATGGGGACAGAAGTACAATGAGCAGTTCTTC
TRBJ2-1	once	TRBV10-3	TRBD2	CAISESASGSTYNEQFF	TGTGCCATCAGTGAGTCGGCTAGCGGGAGCACCTACAATGAGCAGTTCTTC
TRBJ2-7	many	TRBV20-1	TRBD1	CSARDLNRGSYEQYF	TGCAGTGCTAGAGACCTGAACAGGGGGTCCTACGAGCAGTACTTC
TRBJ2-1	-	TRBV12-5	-	CASGFWGSNEQFF	TGTGCTAGTGGTTTCTGGGGTTCCAATGAGCAGTTCTTC
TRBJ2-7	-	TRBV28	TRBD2	CASSLFGLADF	TGTGCCAGCAGTTTATTCGGACTAGCCGACTTC
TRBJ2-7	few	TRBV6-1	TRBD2	CASRRGVSGSYEQYF	TGTGCCAGCAGAAGGGGAGTCAGCGGGAGTTACGAGCAGTACTTC
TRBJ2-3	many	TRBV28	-	CASSFLQGITDTQYF	TGTGCCAGCAGTTTTTTGCAGGGAATAACAGATACGCAGTATTTT
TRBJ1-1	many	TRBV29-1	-	CSVDRGAEAFF	TGCAGCGTTGACCGTGGGGCTGAAGCTTTCTTT
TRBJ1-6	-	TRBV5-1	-	CASSLAGGAYNSPLHF	TGCGCCAGCAGCTTGGCCGGGGGCGCCTATAATTCACCCCTCCACTTT
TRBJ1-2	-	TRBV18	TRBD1	CASSPETGNYGYTF	TGTGCCAGCTCACCGGAGACAGGGAACTATGGCTACACCTTC
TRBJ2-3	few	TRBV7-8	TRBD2	CASSLEGLAFLDTQYF	TGTGCCAGCAGCTTAGAGGGACTAGCGTTTTTGGATACGCAGTATTTT
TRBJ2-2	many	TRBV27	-	CASSLLGRNTGELFF	TGTGCCAGCAGTTTATTAGGCAGAAACACCGGGGAGCTGTTTTTT
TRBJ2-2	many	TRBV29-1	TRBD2	CSVEDPAGGFAGELFF	TGCAGCGTTGAAGATCCAGCGGGAGGTTTCGCCGGGGAGCTGTTTTTT
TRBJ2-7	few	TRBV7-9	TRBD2	CASSPEGLAGTYEQYF	TGTGCCAGCAGCCCCGAAGGTTTAGCGGGGACCTACGAGCAGTACTTC
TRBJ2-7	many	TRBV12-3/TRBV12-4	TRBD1	CASSSSTGGEQYF	TGTGCCAGCAGTTCATCAACAGGGGGCGAGCAGTACTTC
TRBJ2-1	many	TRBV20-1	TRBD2	CSAPTSGRVWNEQFF	TGCAGTGCTCCCACGAGCGGGAGGGTTTGGAATGAGCAGTTCTTC
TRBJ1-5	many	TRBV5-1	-	CASSLGANQPQHF	TGCGCCAGCAGCTTGGGTGCAAATCAGCCCCAGCATTTT